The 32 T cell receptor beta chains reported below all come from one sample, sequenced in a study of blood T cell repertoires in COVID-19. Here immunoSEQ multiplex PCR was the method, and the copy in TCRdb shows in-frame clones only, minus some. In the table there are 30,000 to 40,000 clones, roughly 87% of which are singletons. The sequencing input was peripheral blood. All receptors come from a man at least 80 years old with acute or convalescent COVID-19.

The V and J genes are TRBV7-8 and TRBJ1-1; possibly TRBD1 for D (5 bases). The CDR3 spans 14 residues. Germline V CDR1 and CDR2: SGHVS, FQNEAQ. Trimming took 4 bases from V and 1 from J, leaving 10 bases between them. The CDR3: CASSWGGENTEAFF. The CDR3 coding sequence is TGTGCCAGCAGCTGGGGGGGGGAGAACACTGAAGCTTTCTTT.

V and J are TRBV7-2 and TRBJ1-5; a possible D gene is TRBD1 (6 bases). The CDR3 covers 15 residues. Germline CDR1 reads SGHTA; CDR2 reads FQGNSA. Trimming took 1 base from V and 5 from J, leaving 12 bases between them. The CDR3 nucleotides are TGTGCCAGCAGCTTAGTCCGACAGGCTCATCAGCCCCAGCATTTT. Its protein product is CASSLVRQAHQPQHF.

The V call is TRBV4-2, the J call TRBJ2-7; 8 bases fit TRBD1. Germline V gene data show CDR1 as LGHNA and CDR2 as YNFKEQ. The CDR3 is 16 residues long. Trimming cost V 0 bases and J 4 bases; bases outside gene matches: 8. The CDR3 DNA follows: TGTGCCAGCAGCCAAGATTCGGACAGGGTCCCGTACGAGCAGTACTTC. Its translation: CASSQDSDRVPYEQYF.

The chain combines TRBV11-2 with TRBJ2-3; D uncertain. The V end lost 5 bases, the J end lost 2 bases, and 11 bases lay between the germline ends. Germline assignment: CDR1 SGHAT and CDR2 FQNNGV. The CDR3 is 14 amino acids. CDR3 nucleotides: TGTGCCAGCAGCCAGGCACGATACACAGATACGCAGTATTTT. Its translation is CASSQARYTDTQYF.

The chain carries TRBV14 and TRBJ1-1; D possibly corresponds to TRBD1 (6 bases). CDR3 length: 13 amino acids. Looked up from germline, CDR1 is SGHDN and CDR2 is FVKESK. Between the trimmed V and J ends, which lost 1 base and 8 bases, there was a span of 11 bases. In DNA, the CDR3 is TGTGCCAGCAGCCAAGTCAGGGGCTTGGAAGCTTTCTTT. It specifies CASSQVRGLEAFF.

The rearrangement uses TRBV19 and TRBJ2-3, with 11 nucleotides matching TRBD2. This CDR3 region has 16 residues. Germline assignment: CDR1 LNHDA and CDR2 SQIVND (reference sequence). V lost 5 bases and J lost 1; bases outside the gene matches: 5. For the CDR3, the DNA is TGTGCCAGTAGTTTTTCTAGCGGGGGGCGCACAGATACGCAGTATTTT. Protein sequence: CASSFSSGGRTDTQYF. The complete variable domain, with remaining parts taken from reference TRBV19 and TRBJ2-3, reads DGGITQSPKYLFRKEGQNVTLSCEQNLNHDAMYWYRQDPGQGLRLIYYSQIVNDFQKGDIAEGYSVSREKKESFPLTVTSAQKNPTAFYLCASSFSSGGRTDTQYFGPGTRLTVL.

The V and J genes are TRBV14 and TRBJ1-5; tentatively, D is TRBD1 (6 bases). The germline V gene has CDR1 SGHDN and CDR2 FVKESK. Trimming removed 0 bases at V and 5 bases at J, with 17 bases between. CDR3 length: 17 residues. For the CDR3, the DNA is TGTGCCAGCAGCCAAGATGTTAGCAGGGGAGGGGATCAGCCCCAGCATTTT. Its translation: CASSQDVSRGGDQPQHF. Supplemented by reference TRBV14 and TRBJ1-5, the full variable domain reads EAGVTQFPSHSVIEKGQTVTLRCDPISGHDNLYWYRRVMGKEIKFLLHFVKESKQDESGMPNNRFLAERTGGTYSTLKVQPAELEDSGVYFCASSQDVSRGGDQPQHFGDGTRLSIL.

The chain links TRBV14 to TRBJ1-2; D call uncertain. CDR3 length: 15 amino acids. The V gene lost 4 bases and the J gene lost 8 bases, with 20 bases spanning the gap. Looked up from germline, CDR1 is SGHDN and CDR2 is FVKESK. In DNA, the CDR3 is TGTGCCAGCAGCCTCAACTCCAGATTCGGCGGGGGCTACACCTTC. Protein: CASSLNSRFGGGYTF.

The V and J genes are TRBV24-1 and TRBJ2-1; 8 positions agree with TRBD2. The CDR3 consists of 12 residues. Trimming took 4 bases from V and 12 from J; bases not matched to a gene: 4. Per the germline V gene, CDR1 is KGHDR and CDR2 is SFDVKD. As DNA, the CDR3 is TGTGCCACCAGTGACTTTAGCGGGGTGCAGTTCTTC. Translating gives CATSDFSGVQFF.

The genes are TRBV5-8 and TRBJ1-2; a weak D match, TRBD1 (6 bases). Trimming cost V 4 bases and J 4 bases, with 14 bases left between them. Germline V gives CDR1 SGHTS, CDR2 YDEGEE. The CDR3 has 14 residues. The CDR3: CASSAVQGTYGYTF. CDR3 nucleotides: TGTGCCAGCAGCGCAGTACAGGGTACCTATGGCTACACCTTC.

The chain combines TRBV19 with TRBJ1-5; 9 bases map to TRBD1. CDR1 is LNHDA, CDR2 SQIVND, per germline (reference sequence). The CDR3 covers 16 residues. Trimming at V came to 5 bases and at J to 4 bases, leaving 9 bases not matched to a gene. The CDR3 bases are TGTGCCAGTAGTCTTTCACCCGGGACAGGGAATCAGCCCCAGCATTTT. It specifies CASSLSPGTGNQPQHF.

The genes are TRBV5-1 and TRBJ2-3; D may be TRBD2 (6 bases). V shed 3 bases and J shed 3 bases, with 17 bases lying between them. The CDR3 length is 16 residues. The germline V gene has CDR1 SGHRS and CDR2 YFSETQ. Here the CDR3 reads CASSSEGRGSTDTQYF. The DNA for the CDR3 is TGCGCCAGCAGCTCGGAGGGTAGGGGAAGTACAGATACGCAGTATTTT.

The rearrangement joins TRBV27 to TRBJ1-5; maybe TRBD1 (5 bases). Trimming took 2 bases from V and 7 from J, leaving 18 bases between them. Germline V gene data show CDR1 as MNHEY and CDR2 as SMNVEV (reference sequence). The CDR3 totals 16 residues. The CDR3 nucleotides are TGTGCCAGCAGTTTACTGCCCCCCGACAGAGAACAGCCCCAGCATTTT. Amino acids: CASSLLPPDREQPQHF.

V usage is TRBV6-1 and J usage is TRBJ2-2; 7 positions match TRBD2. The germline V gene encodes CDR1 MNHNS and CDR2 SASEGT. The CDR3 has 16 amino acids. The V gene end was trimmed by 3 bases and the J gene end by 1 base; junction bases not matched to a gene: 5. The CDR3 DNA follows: TGTGCCAGCAGTGACGGGTTAGCGGGGAACACCGGGGAGCTGTTTTTT. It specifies CASSDGLAGNTGELFF.

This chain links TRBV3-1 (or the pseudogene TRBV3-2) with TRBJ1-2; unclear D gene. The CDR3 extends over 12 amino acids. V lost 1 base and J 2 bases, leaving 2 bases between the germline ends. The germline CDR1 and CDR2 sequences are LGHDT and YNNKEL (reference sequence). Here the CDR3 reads CASSQANYGYTF. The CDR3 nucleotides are TGTGCCAGCAGCCAAGCGAACTATGGCTACACCTTC.

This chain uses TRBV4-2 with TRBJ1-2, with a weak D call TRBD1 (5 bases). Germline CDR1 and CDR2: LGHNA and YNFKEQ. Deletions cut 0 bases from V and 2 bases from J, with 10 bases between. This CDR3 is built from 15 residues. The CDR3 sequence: CASSQDLDINYGYTF. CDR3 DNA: TGTGCCAGCAGCCAAGATCTGGACATCAACTATGGCTACACCTTC.

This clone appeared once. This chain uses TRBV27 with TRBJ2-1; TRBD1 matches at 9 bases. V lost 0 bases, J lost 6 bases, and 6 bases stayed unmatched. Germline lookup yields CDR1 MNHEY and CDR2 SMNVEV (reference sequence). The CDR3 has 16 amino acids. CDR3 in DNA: TGTGCCAGCAGTTTATCTTGGACAGGGGTGGGCAATGAGCAGTTCTTC. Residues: CASSLSWTGVGNEQFF.

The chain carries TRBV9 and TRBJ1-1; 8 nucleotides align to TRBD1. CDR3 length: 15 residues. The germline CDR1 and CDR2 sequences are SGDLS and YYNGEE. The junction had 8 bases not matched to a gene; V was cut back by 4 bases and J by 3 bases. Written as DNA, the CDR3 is TGTGCCAGCAGCCCGATGACAGGGGTGGACACTGAAGCTTTCTTT. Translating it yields CASSPMTGVDTEAFF.

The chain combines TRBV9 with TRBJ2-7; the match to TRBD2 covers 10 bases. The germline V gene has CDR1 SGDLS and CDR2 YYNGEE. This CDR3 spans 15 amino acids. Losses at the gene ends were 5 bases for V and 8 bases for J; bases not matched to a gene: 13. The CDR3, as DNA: TGTGCCAGCAGTACCTTAGCGGGGGGTCTACGACAGCAGTACTTC. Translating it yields CASSTLAGGLRQQYF.

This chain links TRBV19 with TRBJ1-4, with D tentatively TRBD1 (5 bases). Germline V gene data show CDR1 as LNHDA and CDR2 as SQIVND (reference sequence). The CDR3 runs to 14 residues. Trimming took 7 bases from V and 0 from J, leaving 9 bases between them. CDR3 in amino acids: CASTTGATNEKLFF. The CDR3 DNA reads TGTGCCAGTACCACAGGCGCAACTAATGAAAAACTGTTTTTT.

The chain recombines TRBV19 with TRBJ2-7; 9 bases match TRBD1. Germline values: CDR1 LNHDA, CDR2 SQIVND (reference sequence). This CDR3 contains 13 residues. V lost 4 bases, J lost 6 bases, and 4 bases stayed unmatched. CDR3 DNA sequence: TGTGCCAGTAGTAGCGGACAGGGGACCGAGCAGTACTTC. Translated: CASSSGQGTEQYF.

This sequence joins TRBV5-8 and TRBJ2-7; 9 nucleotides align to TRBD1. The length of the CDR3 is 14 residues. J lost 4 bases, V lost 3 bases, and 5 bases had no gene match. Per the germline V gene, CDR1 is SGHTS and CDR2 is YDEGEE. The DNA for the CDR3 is TGTGCCAGCAGCTCCGGGACAGGGTCATACGAGCAGTACTTC. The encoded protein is CASSSGTGSYEQYF.

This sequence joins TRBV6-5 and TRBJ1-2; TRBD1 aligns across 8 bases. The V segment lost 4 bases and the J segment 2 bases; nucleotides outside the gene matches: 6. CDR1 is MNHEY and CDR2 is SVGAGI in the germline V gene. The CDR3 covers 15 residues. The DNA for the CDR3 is TGTGCCAGCAGTTCGGGACAGGATTCAAACTATGGCTACACCTTC. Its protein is CASSSGQDSNYGYTF.

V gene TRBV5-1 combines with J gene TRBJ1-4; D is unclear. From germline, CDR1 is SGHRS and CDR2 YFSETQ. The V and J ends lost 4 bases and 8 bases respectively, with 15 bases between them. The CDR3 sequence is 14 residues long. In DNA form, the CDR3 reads TGCGCCAGCAGCCCCGGTCCAGGAAGCGAAAAACTGTTTTTT. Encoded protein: CASSPGPGSEKLFF.

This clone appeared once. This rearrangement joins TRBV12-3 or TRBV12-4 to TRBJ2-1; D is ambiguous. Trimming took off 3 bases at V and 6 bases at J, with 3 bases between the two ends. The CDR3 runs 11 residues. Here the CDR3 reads CASSFLNEQFF. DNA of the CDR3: TGTGCCAGCAGTTTCCTCAATGAGCAGTTCTTC.

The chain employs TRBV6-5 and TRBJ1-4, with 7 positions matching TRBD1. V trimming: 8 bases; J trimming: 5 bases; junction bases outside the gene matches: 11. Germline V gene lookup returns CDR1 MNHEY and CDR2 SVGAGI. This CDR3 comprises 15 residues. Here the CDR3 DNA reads TGTGCCAGCTCCATCTTACAGGGGAGGAATGAAAAACTGTTTTTT. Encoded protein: CASSILQGRNEKLFF.

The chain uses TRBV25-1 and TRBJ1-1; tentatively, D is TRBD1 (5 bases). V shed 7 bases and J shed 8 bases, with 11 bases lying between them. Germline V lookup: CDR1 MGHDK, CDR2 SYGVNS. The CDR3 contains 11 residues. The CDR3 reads CASMGRQEAFF. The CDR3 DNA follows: TGTGCCAGCATGGGCCGACAGGAAGCTTTCTTT.

CDR3 in DNA: TGCGCCAGCAGCCCGGGACAGGGAAACTATGGCTACACCTTC. The encoded protein is CASSPGQGNYGYTF. This chain links TRBV4-1 with TRBJ1-2, with 9 bases matching TRBD1. This CDR3 spans 14 amino acids. V lost 4 bases to trimming and J lost 2 bases; unmatched junction nucleotides: 2. The germline gives CDR1 MGHRA, CDR2 YSYEKL.

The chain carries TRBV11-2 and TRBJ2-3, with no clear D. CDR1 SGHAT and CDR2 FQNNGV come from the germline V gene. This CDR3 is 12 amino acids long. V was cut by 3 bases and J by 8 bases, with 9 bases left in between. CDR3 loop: CASSFIVATQYF. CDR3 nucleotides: TGTGCCAGCAGCTTTATAGTAGCTACGCAGTATTTT.

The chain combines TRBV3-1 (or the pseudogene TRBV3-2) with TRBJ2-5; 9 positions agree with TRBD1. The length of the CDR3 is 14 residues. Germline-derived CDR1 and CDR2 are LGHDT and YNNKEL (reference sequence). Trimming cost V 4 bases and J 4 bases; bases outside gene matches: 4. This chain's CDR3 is CASSRRDRVETQYF. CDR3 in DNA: TGTGCCAGCAGCCGCCGGGACAGGGTAGAGACCCAGTACTTC.

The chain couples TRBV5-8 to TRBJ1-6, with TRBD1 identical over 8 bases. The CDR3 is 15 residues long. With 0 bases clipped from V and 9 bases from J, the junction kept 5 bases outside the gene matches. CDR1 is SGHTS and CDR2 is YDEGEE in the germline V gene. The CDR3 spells CASSLVTGGFSPLHF. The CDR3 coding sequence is TGTGCCAGCAGCTTGGTTACAGGGGGATTTTCACCCCTCCACTTT.

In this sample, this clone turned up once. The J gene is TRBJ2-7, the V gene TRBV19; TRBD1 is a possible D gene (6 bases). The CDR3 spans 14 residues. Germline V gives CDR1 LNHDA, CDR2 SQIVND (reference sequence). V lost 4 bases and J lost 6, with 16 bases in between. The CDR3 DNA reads TGTGCCAGTAGTAATGGGGGCAACTCTGGCGAGCAGTACTTC. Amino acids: CASSNGGNSGEQYF.